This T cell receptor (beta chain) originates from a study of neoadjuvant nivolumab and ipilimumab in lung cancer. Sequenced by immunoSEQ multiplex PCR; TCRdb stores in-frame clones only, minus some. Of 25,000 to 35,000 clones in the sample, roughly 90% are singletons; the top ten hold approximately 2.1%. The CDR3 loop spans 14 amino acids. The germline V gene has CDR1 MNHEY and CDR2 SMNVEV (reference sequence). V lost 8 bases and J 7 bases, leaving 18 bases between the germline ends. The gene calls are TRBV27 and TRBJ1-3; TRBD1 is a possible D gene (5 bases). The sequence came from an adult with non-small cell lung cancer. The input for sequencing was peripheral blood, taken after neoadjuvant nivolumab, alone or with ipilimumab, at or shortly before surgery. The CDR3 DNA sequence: TGTGCCAGCCGCCCCCCAGGGCGGTGGAACACCATATATTTT. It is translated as CASRPPGRWNTIYF.